This T cell receptor (beta chain) was captured in a study of T cells after yellow fever vaccination (dated by TCRdb to the late 2010s). Study-wide context: Libraries from fractions with low cell numbers were prepared with the SMART-Seq v4 Ultra Low Input RNA kit. To follow T-cell clones before and after primary and booster YFV17D yellow fever vaccination, bulk TCR alpha and beta repertoires were sequenced over time. Two healthy male donors made up the cohort, one aged 18 to 30 years and the other aged 30 to 40 years. Blood was drawn at multiple timepoints before and after primary and secondary immunization, with bulk PBMC replicates and cell subsets isolated.

Overall results and qualifications from the work: A small fraction of clonotypes appeared in both the CD4 and CD8 compartments, likely as a result of convergent recombination. Because only a couple of donors were included in the study, the extent to which the findings can be generalized is limited. Compared with the primary T-cell response, the secondary T-cell response was faster but weaker, reaching its peak on day 5 rather than on day 15. After the booster, most clones that had expanded after primary vaccination were detected again (nearly 97% of CD4 and roughly 86% of CD8), suggesting broad maintenance of memory. FACS-sorted repertoires could contain abundant contaminating clonotypes from the bulk population, so computational filtering was required.

TCR cDNA was synthesized by 5'RACE template switching, which introduced a universal primer site and unique molecular identifiers. Priming of cDNA synthesis was performed from both the TCR alpha and TCR beta constant segments. Library amplification involved two PCR steps, and the second step added sample barcodes and sequencing adapters. Libraries were sequenced on Illumina HiSeq 2500 (2x100 bp) or NovaSeq (2x150 bp). The original pipeline was this. MIGEC handled demultiplexing of reads and collapsing into UMI consensus sequences, while MiXCR performed V(D)J alignment. Vaccine-responding clonotypes were defined with edgeR using replicate PBMC samples, requiring FDR below 0.01 and a log2 fold change above 5 up to day 15. Each bulk clonotype received a CD4 or CD8 identity based on whether the sequenced CD4 or CD8 repertoire contained that clonotype at higher abundance. TCRdb ran its own pipeline on the public reads, namely fastp trimming at Q25 and MiXCR clone calling, and kept in-frame beta chains. All rows with the same CDR3 protein become a single entry with the most common DNA and genes. None of the V and J calls come from the authors' own analysis; TCRdb made them. A total of 550,000 to 750,000 distinct CDR3 sequences appear in this sample, less than 15% of them only once. The leading ten clones occupy 11% to 15% of the sample.

In light of the paper, this sample's treatment or condition label describes: live attenuated yellow fever vaccine strain. Two biological replicates of bulk PBMCs were collected at each blood-draw timepoint. PBMCs were isolated from peripheral blood using a standard Ficoll-Paque protocol. RNA was extracted with TriZol from bulk PBMCs, CD4 and CD8 fractions, and dextramer-positive and dextramer-negative fractions. V loses 3 bases of germline sequence and J loses 2 bases, and the interval between the two ends is 20 bases. From the cysteine through the phenylalanine, the CDR3 covers 17 amino acids. Of all the DNA, just the CDR3 is kept, 51 bases in frame from base 1. The CDR1 and CDR2 encoded by the germline V gene are SGDLS and YYNGEE. This clonotype was seen only a few times. It has no known antigen specificity. There are no base qualities to consult, and no much larger clone falls within one base.

The source material was PBMCs, sampled on the day of the yellow fever booster vaccination. Recombination joined TRBV9 with TRBJ2-5; TRBD2 is possibly the D segment (6 matching bases). The receptor's source is a man aged 25 to 40 who received the YFV17D yellow fever vaccine. CDR3 sequence: CASSAAPTSGRQETQYF. Here is the DNA: TGTGCCAGCAGCGCCGCTCCGACTAGTGGTCGGCAAGAGACCCAGTACTTC.